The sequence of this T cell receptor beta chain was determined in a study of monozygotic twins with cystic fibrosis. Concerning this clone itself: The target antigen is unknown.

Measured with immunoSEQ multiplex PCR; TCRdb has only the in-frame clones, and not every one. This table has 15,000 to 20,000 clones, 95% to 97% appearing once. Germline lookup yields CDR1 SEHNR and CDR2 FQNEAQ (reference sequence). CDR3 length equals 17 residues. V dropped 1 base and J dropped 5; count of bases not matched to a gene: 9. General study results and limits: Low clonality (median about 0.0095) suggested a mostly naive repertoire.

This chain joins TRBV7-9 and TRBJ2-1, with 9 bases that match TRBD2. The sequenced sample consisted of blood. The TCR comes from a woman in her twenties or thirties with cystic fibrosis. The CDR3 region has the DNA TGTGCCAGCAGCTTAGGCGGGGGGGTTCCTGTAAACAATGAGCAGTTCTTC. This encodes CASSLGGGVPVNNEQFF.